This TCR beta chain came from a study of technical replicates of blood from four donors. A word on this clone: One junction end does not reproduce the germline sequence, and a read error may be involved.

The germline gives CDR1 MDHEN, CDR2 SYDVKM. The CDR3 sequence is 16 residues long. The table came from immunoSEQ multiplex PCR; TCRdb's copy has only in-frame clones and leaves some out. This repertoire shows about 71,000 clones, roughly 90% found once; its top ten account for 0.41%. This clonotype was sampled from a human donor in good health. Sequencing was carried out using T cells isolated from PBMCs. The rearrangement joins TRBV28 to TRBJ2-5, with unresolved D. The CDR3 DNA reads as TGTGCCAGCAGTTTTGTCCAGGCCGTATCCCAAGATACCCAGTACTTC. This codes for CASSFVQAVSQDTQYF.